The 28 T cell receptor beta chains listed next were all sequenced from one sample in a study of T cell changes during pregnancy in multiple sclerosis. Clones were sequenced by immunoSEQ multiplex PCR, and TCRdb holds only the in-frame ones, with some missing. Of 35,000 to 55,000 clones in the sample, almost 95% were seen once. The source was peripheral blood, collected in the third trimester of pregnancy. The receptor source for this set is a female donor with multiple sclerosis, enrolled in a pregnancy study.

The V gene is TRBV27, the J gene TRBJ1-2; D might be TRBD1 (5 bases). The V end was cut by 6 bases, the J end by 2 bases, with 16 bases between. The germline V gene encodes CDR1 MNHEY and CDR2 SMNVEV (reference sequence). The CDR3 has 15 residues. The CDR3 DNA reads TGTGCCAGCAGCCCAAGCGGCGGGGGAAACTATGGCTACACCTTC. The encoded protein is CASSPSGGGNYGYTF.

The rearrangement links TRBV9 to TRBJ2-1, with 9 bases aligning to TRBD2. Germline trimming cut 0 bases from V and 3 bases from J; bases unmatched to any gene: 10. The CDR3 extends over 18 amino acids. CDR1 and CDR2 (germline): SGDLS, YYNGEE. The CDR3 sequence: CASSVGVSGSAGYNEQFF. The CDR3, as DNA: TGTGCCAGCAGCGTAGGTGTTAGCGGGAGTGCTGGCTACAATGAGCAGTTCTTC.

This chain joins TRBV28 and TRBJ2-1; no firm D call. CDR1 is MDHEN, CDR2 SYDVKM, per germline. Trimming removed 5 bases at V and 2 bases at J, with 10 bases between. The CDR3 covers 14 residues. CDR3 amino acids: CASSRPEAYNEQFF. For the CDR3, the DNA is TGTGCCAGCAGTCGGCCAGAGGCCTACAATGAGCAGTTCTTC.

CDR3 amino acids: CSVLGLGETQYF. The CDR3 bases are TGCAGCGTTCTTGGACTAGGAGAGACCCAGTACTTC. The genes are TRBV29-1 and TRBJ2-5; 7 positions match TRBD2. In germline, CDR1 is SQVTM, CDR2 ANQGSEA. The CDR3 has 12 amino acids. Unmatched junction bases numbered 4, after V lost 5 bases and J lost 4 bases.

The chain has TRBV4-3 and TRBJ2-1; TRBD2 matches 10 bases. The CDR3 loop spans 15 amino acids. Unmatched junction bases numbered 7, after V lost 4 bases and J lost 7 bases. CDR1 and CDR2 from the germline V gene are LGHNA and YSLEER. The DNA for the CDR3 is TGCGCCAGCAGCCGGCAGCGGGAGGGCCTTAATGAGCAGTTCTTC. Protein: CASSRQREGLNEQFF.

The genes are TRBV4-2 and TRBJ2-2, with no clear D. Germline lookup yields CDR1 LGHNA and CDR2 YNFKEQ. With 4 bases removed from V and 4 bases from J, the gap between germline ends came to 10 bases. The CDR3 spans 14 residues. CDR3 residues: CASSPPRFTGELFF. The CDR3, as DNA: TGTGCCAGCAGCCCACCTAGATTCACCGGGGAGCTGTTTTTT.

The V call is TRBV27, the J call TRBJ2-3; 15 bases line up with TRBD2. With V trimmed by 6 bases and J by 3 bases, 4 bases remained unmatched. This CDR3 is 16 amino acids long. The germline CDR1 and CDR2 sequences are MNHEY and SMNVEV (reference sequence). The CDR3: CASRPGLAGGTDTQYF. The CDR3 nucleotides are TGTGCCAGCAGACCGGGACTAGCGGGAGGAACAGATACGCAGTATTTT.

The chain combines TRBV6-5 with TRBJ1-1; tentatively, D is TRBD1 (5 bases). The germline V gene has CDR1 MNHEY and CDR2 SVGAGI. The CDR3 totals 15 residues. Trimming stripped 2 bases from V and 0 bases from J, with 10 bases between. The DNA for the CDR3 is TGTGCCAGCAGTTACCAGGGCCGTATGAACACTGAAGCTTTCTTT. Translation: CASSYQGRMNTEAFF.

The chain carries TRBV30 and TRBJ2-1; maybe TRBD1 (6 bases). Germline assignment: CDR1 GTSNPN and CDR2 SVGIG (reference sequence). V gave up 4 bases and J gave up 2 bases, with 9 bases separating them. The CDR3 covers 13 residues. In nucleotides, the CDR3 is TGTGCCTGGAAGGACAGCACCTACAATGAGCAGTTCTTC. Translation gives CAWKDSTYNEQFF. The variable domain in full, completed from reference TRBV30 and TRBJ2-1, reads SQTIHQWPATLVQPVGSPLSLECTVEGTSNPNLYWYRQAAGRGLQLLFYSVGIGQISSEVPQNLSASRPQDRQFILSSKKLLLSDSGFYLCAWKDSTYNEQFFGPGTRLTVL.

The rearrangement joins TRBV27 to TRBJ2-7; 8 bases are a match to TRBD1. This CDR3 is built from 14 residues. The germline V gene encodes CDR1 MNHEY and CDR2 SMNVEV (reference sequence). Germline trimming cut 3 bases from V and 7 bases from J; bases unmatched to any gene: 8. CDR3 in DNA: TGTGCCAGCAGTTTCGTCCAGGGGGCTGGGGAGCAGTACTTC. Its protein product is CASSFVQGAGEQYF.

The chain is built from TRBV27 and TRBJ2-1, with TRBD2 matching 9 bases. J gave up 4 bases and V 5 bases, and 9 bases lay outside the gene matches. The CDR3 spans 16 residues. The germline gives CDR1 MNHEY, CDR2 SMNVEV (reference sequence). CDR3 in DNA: TGTGCCAGCAGTGCCTTTAGCGGGAGAAGGTACAATGAGCAGTTCTTC. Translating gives CASSAFSGRRYNEQFF.

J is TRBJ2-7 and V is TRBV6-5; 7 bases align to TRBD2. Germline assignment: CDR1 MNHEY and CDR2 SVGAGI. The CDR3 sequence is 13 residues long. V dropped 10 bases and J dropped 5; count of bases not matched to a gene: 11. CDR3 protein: CATKEGRADEQYF. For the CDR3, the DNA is TGTGCCACTAAGGAGGGGAGGGCCGACGAGCAGTACTTC.

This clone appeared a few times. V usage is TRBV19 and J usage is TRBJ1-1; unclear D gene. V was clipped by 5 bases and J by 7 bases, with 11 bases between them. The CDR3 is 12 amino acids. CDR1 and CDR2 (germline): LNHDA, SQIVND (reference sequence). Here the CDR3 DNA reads TGTGCCAGTAGTTTTCGGGGAAATGAAGCTTTCTTT. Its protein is CASSFRGNEAFF.

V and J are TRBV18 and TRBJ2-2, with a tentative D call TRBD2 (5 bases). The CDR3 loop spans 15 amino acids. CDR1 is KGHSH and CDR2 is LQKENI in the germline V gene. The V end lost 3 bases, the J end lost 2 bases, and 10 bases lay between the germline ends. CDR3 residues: CASSPWPGNTGELFF. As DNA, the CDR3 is TGTGCCAGCTCACCTTGGCCGGGAAACACCGGGGAGCTGTTTTTT.

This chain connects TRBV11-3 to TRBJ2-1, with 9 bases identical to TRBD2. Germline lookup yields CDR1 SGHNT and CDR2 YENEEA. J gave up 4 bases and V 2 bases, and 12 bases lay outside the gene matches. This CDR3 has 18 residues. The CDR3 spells CASSLMGSGRSYYNEQFF. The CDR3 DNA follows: TGTGCCAGCAGCTTAATGGGTAGCGGGAGATCGTATTACAATGAGCAGTTCTTC.

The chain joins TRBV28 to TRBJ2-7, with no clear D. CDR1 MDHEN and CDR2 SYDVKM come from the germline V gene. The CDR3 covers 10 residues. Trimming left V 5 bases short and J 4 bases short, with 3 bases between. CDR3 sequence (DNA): TGTGCCAGCAGTCGGTACGAGCAGTACTTC. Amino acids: CASSRYEQYF.

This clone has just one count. The CDR3 is CASSSGQGYHGYTF. CDR3 nucleotide sequence: TGTGCCAGCAGCTCCGGACAGGGGTACCATGGCTACACCTTC. The chain combines TRBV7-2 with TRBJ1-2; 9 positions match TRBD1. Germline assignment: CDR1 SGHTA and CDR2 FQGNSA. The CDR3 sequence is 14 residues long. With 4 bases clipped from V and 6 bases from J, the junction kept 6 bases outside the gene matches.

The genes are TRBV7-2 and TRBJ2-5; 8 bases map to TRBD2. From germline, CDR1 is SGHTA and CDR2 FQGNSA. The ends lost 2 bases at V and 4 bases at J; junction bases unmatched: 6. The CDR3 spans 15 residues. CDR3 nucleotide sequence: TGTGCCAGCAGCTTAACTAGCGGCAGGTCAGAGACCCAGTACTTC. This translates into CASSLTSGRSETQYF. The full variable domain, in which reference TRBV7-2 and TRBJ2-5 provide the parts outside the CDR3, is GAGVSQSPSNKVTEKGKDVELRCDPISGHTALYWYRQSLGQGLEFLIYFQGNSAPDKSGLPSDRFSAERTGGSVSTLTIQRTQQEDSAVYLCASSLTSGRSETQYFGPGTRLLVL.

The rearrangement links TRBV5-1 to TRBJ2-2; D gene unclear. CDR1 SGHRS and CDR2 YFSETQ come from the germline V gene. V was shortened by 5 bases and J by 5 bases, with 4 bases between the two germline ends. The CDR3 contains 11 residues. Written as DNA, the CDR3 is TGCGCCAGCAGGGCAACCGGGGAGCTGTTTTTT. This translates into CASRATGELFF.

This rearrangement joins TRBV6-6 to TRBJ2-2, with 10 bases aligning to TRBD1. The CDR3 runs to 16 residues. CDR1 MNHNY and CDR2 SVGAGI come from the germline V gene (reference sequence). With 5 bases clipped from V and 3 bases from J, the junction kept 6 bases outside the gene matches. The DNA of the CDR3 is TGTGCCAGCAGTGGCAGACAGGGGGCGCACACCGGGGAGCTGTTTTTT. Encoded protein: CASSGRQGAHTGELFF.

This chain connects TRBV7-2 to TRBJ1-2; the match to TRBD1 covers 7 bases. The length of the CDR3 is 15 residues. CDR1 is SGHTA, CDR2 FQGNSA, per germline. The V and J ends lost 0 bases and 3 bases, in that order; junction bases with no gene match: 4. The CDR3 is CASSLAPGTDYGYTF. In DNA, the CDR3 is TGTGCCAGCAGCTTAGCCCCCGGGACAGACTATGGCTACACCTTC. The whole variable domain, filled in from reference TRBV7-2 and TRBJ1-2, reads GAGVSQSPSNKVTEKGKDVELRCDPISGHTALYWYRQSLGQGLEFLIYFQGNSAPDKSGLPSDRFSAERTGGSVSTLTIQRTQQEDSAVYLCASSLAPGTDYGYTFGSGTRLTVV.

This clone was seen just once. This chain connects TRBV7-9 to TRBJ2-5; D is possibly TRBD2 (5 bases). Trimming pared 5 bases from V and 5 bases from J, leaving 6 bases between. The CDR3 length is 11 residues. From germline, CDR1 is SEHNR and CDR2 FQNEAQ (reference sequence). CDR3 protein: CASSPGETQYF. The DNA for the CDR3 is TGTGCCAGCAGCCCGGGGGAGACCCAGTACTTC.

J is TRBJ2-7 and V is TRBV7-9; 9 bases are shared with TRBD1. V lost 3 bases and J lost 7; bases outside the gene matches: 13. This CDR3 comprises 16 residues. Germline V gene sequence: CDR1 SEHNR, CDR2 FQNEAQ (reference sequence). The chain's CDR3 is CASSLTGGQYPLEQYF. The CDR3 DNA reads TGTGCCAGCAGCTTGACAGGGGGGCAATATCCTCTAGAGCAGTACTTC.

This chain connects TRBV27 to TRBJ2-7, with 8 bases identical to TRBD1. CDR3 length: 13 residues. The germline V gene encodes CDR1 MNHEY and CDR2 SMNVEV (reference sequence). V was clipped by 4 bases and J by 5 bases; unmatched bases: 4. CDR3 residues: CASSWTGRHEQYF. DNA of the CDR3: TGTGCCAGCAGTTGGACAGGGAGGCACGAGCAGTACTTC.

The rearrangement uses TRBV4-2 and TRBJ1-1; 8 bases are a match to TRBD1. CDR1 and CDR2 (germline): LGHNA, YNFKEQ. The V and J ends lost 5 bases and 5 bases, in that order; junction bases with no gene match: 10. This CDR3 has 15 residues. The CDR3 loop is CASSEPGQGWTEAFF. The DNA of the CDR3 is TGTGCCAGCAGCGAACCCGGACAGGGCTGGACTGAAGCTTTCTTT.

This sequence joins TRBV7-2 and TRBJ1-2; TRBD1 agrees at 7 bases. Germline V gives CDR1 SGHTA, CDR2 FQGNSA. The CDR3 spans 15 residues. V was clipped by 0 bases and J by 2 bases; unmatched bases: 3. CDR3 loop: CASSLATGANYGYTF. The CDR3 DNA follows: TGTGCCAGCAGCTTAGCAACAGGGGCCAACTATGGCTACACCTTC.

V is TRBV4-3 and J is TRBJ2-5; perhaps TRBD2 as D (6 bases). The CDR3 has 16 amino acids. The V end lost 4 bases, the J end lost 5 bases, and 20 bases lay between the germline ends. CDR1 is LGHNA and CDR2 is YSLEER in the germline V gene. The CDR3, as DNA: TGCGCCAGCAGCCGTGCCTGGGGAGGCGGAGGGGAGACCCAGTACTTC. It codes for CASSRAWGGGGETQYF.

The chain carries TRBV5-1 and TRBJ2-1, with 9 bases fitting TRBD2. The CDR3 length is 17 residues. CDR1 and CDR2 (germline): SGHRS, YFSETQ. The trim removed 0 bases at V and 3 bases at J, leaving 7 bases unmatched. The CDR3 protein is CASSLEGSSGIYNEQFF. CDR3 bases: TGCGCCAGCAGCTTGGAAGGTTCTAGCGGGATCTACAATGAGCAGTTCTTC.